The clone carrying this T cell receptor (beta chain) was recorded many times. Its specificity is not known. Germline loops: CDR1 MNHNS, CDR2 SASEGT. This CDR3 is built from 15 residues. The J segment lost 2 bases and the V segment lost 6 bases, leaving 7 bases of the junction unmatched. These data originate in a study of T cells in Graves' hyperthyroidism and ophthalmopathy. Study in general: Peripheral blood was obtained at initial diagnosis, preceding any treatment.

Study observations and caveats: In the blood, most expanded thyroid clonotypes above 0.001 appeared as well.

A roughly 10 ml volume of fresh peripheral blood provided the PBMCs. Amplification of TCR beta CDR3 regions used RNA as the template. The primer set for the first-round RT-PCR of the TCR CDR3 was HTBI. One entry per CDR3 protein, called by TCRdb with MiXCR from the multiplex PCR reads. The profile shows about 350,000 distinct CDR3 sequences, around 14% of them singletons. The sample was blood. V and J are TRBV6-1 and TRBJ2-5, with 9 bases identical to TRBD2. This receptor was identified in a woman in her twenties or thirties with Graves' hyperthyroidism. CDR3 nucleotide sequence: TGTGCCAGCAGATTGGCGGGAGGGGTACAAGAGACCCAGTACTTC. Its protein product is CASRLAGGVQETQYF.